The 3 T cell receptor beta chains below were found in one sample sequenced in a study of long-term antiretroviral therapy in people with HIV. Runs used v3.0 of the immunoSEQ assay and were done at survey level. The data were produced by immunoSEQ multiplex PCR, yet TCRdb's version contains in-frame clones alone and is incomplete. The table has about 22,000 clones, over 80% seen once; the top ten hold roughly 4%. The sequences come from unsorted PBMCs, collected about 4 years after starting antiretroviral therapy. These receptors were taken from a man in his late teens or twenties with HIV.

This chain links TRBV2 with TRBJ2-3, with D perhaps TRBD2 (6 bases). CDR1 is SNHLY, CDR2 FYNNEI, per germline. V was pared by 8 bases and J by 5 bases, with 17 bases between. The CDR3 consists of 14 residues. CDR3 in amino acids: CASGDSPKGDTQYF. CDR3 coding DNA: TGTGCCAGCGGGGACTCCCCCAAGGGAGATACGCAGTATTTT.

This clone was detected once. The chain employs TRBV2 and TRBJ2-7; TRBD1 might be the D (5 bases). Germline values: CDR1 SNHLY, CDR2 FYNNEI. The CDR3 is 13 amino acids. V gave up 8 bases and J gave up 2 bases, with 13 bases separating them. The DNA for the CDR3 is TGTGCCAGCGGCGCGGACACAGCCTACGAGCAGTACGTC. It translates to CASGADTAYEQYV.

V and J are TRBV10-2 and TRBJ1-5; D uncertain. This CDR3 is built from 13 residues. From germline, CDR1 is WSHSY and CDR2 SAAADI. V gave up 2 bases and J gave up 6 bases, with 8 bases separating them. The CDR3 nucleotides read TGCGCCAGCAGTGAGATGGGGAGTCAGCCCCAGCATTTT. This sequence encodes CASSEMGSQPQHF.